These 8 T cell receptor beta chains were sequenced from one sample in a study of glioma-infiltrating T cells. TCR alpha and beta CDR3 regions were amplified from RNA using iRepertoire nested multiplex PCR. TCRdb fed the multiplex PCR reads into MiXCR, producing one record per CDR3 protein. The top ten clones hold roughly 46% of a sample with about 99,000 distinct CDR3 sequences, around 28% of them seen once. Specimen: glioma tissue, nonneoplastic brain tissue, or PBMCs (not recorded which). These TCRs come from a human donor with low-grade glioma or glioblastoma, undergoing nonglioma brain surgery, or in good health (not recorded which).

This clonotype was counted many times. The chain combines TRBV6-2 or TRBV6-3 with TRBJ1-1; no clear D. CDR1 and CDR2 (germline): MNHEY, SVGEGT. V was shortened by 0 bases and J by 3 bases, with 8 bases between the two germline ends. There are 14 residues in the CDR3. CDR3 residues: CASSYSRLHTEAFF. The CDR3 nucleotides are TGTGCCAGCAGTTACTCGCGGCTGCACACTGAAGCTTTCTTT.

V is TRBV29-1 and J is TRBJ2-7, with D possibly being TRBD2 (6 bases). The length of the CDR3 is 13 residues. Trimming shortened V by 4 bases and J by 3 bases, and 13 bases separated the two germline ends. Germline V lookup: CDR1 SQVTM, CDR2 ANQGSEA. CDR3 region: CSVAGDNNYEQYF. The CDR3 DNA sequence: TGCAGCGTTGCGGGAGATAACAACTACGAGCAGTACTTC.

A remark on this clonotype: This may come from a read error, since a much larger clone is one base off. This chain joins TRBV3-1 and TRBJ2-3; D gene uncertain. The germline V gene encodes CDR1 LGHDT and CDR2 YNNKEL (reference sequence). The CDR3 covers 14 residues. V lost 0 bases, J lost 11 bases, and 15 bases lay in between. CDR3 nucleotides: TGTGCCAGCAGCCAAGAAGGAACATCCAAGGAGCAGTATTTT. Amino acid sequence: CASSQEGTSKEQYF.

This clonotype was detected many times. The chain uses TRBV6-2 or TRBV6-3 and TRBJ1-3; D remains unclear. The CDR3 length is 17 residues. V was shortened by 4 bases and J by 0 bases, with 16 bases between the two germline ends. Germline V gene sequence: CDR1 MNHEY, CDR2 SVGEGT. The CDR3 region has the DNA TGTGCCAGCAGTTCTCCCGCTGACCCACACTCTGGAAACACCATATATTTT. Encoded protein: CASSSPADPHSGNTIYF.

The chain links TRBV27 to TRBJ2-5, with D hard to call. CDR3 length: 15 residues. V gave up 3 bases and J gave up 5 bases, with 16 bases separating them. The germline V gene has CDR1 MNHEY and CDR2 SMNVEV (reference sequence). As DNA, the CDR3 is TGTGCCAGCAGTTTCAGACGGACCGGCGTGGAGACCCAGTACTTC. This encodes CASSFRRTGVETQYF.

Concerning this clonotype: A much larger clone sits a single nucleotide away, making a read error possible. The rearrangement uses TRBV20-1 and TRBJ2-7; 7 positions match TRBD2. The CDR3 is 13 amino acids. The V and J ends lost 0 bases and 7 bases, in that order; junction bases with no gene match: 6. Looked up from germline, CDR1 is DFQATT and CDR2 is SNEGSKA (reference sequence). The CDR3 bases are TGCAGTGCTAGAGAACTAGCGAGGGTGGAGCAGTACTTC. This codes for CSARELARVEQYF.

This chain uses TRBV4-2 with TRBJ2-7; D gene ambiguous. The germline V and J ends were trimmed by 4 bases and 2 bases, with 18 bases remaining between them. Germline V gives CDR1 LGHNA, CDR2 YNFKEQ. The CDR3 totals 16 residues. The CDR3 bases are TGTGCCAGCAGCCGAGGACCGTCCGTCGATACCTACGAGCAGTACTTC. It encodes CASSRGPSVDTYEQYF.

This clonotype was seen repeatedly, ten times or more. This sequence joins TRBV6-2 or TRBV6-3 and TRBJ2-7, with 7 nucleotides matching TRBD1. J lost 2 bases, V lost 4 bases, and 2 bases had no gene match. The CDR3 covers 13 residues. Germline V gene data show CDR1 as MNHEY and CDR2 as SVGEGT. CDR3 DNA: TGTGCCAGCAGTTTACAGGGGACCTACGAGCAGTACTTC. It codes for CASSLQGTYEQYF.